The present entry profiles one T cell receptor (beta chain) with its context. Its antigen is currently unknown. Splitting the CD4+ cells yielded a CD45RA+ naive subset and a CD45RA-negative memory subset. The sample originates from a study of shared clonotypes between healthy human individuals. The study's findings and limits: Researchers sampled only blood; tissue repertoires likely differ. Among the subsets, naive ones generally showed larger estimated richness than memory ones.

The CDR3 is 12 amino acids. After removal of 4 bases from V and 10 bases from J, the junction contained 4 bases not matched to a gene. The V gene's germline CDR1 is LNHDA and CDR2 SQIVND (reference sequence). Some clones are missing from TCRdb's copy, which holds only in-frame ones; the method was immunoSEQ multiplex PCR. The table has roughly 1,000,000 clones, more than 75% seen once. The sequenced sample was memory CD4+ T cells from PBMCs. Subset specified: CD45RA-negative fraction. V usage is TRBV19 and J usage is TRBJ1-3, with TRBD1 matching 7 bases. The sequence was collected from a man younger than 35 in good health. Some clones in this sample may be carry-over from other donors' samples. CDR3 sequence: CASSNTGDTIYF. In nucleotides, the CDR3 is TGTGCCAGTAGTAACACAGGGGATACCATATATTTT.